A selection of T cell receptor beta chains follows, all from one sample in a study of cytomegalovirus exposure and HLA in healthy donors. Measured with immunoSEQ multiplex PCR; TCRdb has only the in-frame clones, and not every one. The repertoire holds about 160,000 clones, about 80% seen once, with 4% to 5.5% in the top ten. Sequenced: PBMCs. These receptors all stem from a man aged 25 to 40 in good health and CMV-seronegative. Both conserved end residues are part of each CDR3. Each record gives: V gene, D gene, clone size, J gene, CDR3 DNA, CDR3 protein. A D gene is named only where the DNA matches it firmly. Some rows mark clone size as missing; the rest say once, few, many or name a class of expanded clone.

v_call: TRBV5-1; d_call: TRBD2; clone_size: NA; j_call: TRBJ2-7; cdr3_nt: TGCGCCAGTTGCCTTAGCGGGGGGGTCGACGAGCAGTACTTC; cdr3_aa: CASCLSGGVDEQYF
v_call: TRBV19; d_call: NA; clone_size: NA; j_call: TRBJ1-4; cdr3_nt: TGTGCCAGTCAGACAGCAACTAATGAAAAACTGTTTTTT; cdr3_aa: CASQTATNEKLFF
v_call: TRBV30; d_call: NA; clone_size: few; j_call: TRBJ1-1; cdr3_nt: TGTGCCTGGAATCGGGGTTTCGCTGAAGCTTTCTTT; cdr3_aa: CAWNRGFAEAFF
v_call: TRBV5-5; d_call: NA; clone_size: NA; j_call: TRBJ1-4; cdr3_nt: TGTGCCAGCAGCTTGGCAGGGGCTTGGGAAAAACTGTTTTTT; cdr3_aa: CASSLAGAWEKLFF
v_call: TRBV27; d_call: NA; clone_size: NA; j_call: TRBJ1-1; cdr3_nt: TGTGCCAGCAGACCCAGGCAGGGTAGGGGCACTGAAGCTTTCTTT; cdr3_aa: CASRPRQGRGTEAFF
v_call: TRBV7-9; d_call: NA; clone_size: NA; j_call: TRBJ1-1; cdr3_nt: TGTGCCAGCAGCCAGAACCAGAACACTGAAGCTTTCTTT; cdr3_aa: CASSQNQNTEAFF
v_call: TRBV9; d_call: NA; clone_size: NA; j_call: TRBJ2-7; cdr3_nt: TGTGCCAGCAGCGTAGGCGGTTTTACCTACGAGCAGTACTTC; cdr3_aa: CASSVGGFTYEQYF
v_call: TRBV6-4; d_call: TRBD1; clone_size: NA; j_call: TRBJ2-3; cdr3_nt: TGTGCCAGCAGTCCCGGACAGGCGGATACGCAGTATTTT; cdr3_aa: CASSPGQADTQYF
v_call: TRBV7-6; d_call: TRBD1; clone_size: NA; j_call: TRBJ1-1; cdr3_nt: TGTGCCAGCAGCCAGGGACAGGTGAACACTGAAGCTTTCTTT; cdr3_aa: CASSQGQVNTEAFF
v_call: TRBV5-6; d_call: TRBD1; clone_size: NA; j_call: TRBJ2-7; cdr3_nt: TGTGCCAGCAGCTCGGGTCCGGGACAGTCCTACGAGCAGTACTTC; cdr3_aa: CASSSGPGQSYEQYF
v_call: TRBV11-2; d_call: TRBD1; clone_size: few; j_call: TRBJ1-2; cdr3_nt: TGTGCCAGCAGCTTAGAAACAGGGGGGTTCTATGGCTGCACCTTC; cdr3_aa: CASSLETGGFYGCTF
v_call: TRBV30; d_call: NA; clone_size: NA; j_call: TRBJ1-5; cdr3_nt: TGTGCCTGGAGTGTGGCAGTAAGCAATCAGCCCCAGCATTTT; cdr3_aa: CAWSVAVSNQPQHF
v_call: TRBV5-1; d_call: TRBD1; clone_size: NA; j_call: TRBJ2-2; cdr3_nt: TGCGCCAGCAGCCTCAGGGGGCAGGGAAACACCGGGGAGCTGTTTTTT; cdr3_aa: CASSLRGQGNTGELFF
v_call: TRBV27; d_call: TRBD1; clone_size: NA; j_call: TRBJ2-3; cdr3_nt: TGTGCCAGCAGTTTAGTCCAGGGGGCAGATACGCAGTATTTT; cdr3_aa: CASSLVQGADTQYF
v_call: TRBV4-1; d_call: NA; clone_size: NA; j_call: TRBJ2-7; cdr3_nt: TGCGCCAGCAGCCAAGGGGCATCTATAGACCGATACGAGCAGTACTTC; cdr3_aa: CASSQGASIDRYEQYF
v_call: TRBV7-9; d_call: NA; clone_size: NA; j_call: TRBJ1-1; cdr3_nt: TGTGCCAGCAGCCCCGAAGCGGGTACTGAAGCTTTCTTT; cdr3_aa: CASSPEAGTEAFF
v_call: TRBV4-3; d_call: NA; clone_size: NA; j_call: TRBJ1-2; cdr3_nt: TGCGCCAGCAGCCAAGATCTCCAGGTGTATGATGGCTACACCTTC; cdr3_aa: CASSQDLQVYDGYTF
v_call: TRBV6-1; d_call: NA; clone_size: NA; j_call: TRBJ1-5; cdr3_nt: TGTGCCAGCGGTACCGGGCAGCCCCAGCATTTT; cdr3_aa: CASGTGQPQHF
v_call: TRBV5-4; d_call: NA; clone_size: NA; j_call: TRBJ2-7; cdr3_nt: TGTGCCAGCAGCTCAAGCTACGAGCAGTACTTC; cdr3_aa: CASSSSYEQYF
v_call: TRBV30; d_call: NA; clone_size: few; j_call: TRBJ1-1; cdr3_nt: TGTGCGTGGGAAGGGGAAAGGAACACTGAAGCTTTCTTT; cdr3_aa: CAWEGERNTEAFF
v_call: TRBV7-3; d_call: TRBD2; clone_size: NA; j_call: TRBJ2-1; cdr3_nt: TGTGCCAGCAGCTTAAATAGCGGGGGCTACAATGAGCAGTTCTTC; cdr3_aa: CASSLNSGGYNEQFF
v_call: TRBV2; d_call: NA; clone_size: once; j_call: TRBJ2-3; cdr3_nt: TGTGCCAGCAGTTCTAGGAGGACGAGCACAGATACGCAGTATTTT; cdr3_aa: CASSSRRTSTDTQYF
v_call: TRBV5-1; d_call: TRBD2; clone_size: NA; j_call: TRBJ2-1; cdr3_nt: TGCGCCAGCAGCACCCCGGGACTAGCCACTACCTCCTACAATGAGCAGTTCTTC; cdr3_aa: CASSTPGLATTSYNEQFF
v_call: TRBV5-1; d_call: NA; clone_size: NA; j_call: TRBJ2-3; cdr3_nt: TGCGCCAGCAGCTTGGTAGCAGATACGCAGTATTTT; cdr3_aa: CASSLVADTQYF
v_call: TRBV4-1; d_call: TRBD1; clone_size: few; j_call: TRBJ2-7; cdr3_nt: TGCGCCAGCAGCCAATCCCCGGACAGGGTGTACGAGCAGTACTTC; cdr3_aa: CASSQSPDRVYEQYF
v_call: TRBV4-3; d_call: NA; clone_size: NA; j_call: TRBJ1-4; cdr3_nt: TGCGCCAGCAGCCAAGATTGGATTGTAGGGGGTGAAAAACTGTTTTTT; cdr3_aa: CASSQDWIVGGEKLFF
v_call: TRBV18; d_call: NA; clone_size: NA; j_call: TRBJ1-2; cdr3_nt: TGTGCCAGCTCACCCGTCGAGGGCAATGAGGATGGCTACACCTTC; cdr3_aa: CASSPVEGNEDGYTF
v_call: TRBV15; d_call: NA; clone_size: few; j_call: TRBJ2-2; cdr3_nt: TGTGCCACCAGCCCCGGGGTCCTAGGAGCCGGGGAGCTGTTTTTT; cdr3_aa: CATSPGVLGAGELFF
v_call: TRBV9; d_call: NA; clone_size: NA; j_call: TRBJ2-1; cdr3_nt: TGTGCCAGCAGCACTTACCTGAGTGAGCAGTTCTTC; cdr3_aa: CASSTYLSEQFF